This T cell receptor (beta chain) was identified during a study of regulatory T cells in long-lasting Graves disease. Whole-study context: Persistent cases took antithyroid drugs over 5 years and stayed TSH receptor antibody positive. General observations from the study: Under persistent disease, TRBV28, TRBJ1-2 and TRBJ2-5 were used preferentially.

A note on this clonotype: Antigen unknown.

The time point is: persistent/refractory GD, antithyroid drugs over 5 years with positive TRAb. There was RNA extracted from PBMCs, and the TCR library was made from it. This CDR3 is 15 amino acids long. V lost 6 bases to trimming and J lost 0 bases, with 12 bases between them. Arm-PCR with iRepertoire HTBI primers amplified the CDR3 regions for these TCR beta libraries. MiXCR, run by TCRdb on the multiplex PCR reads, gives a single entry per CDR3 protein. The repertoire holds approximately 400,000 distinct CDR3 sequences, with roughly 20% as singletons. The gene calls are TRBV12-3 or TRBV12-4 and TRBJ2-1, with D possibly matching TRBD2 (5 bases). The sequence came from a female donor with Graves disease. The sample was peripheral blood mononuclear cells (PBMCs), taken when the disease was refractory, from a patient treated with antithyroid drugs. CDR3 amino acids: CASSRSGTSYNEQFF. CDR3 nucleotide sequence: TGTGCCAGCAGCAGGAGCGGTACCTCCTACAATGAGCAGTTCTTC.